These 30 T cell receptor delta chains were all obtained from the same sample, sequenced in a study of γδ T cells in repeated Plasmodium falciparum infection. TCRdb reanalysed the multiplex PCR reads with CATT. The table includes about 51,000 delta-chain clones, roughly 2% detected once. Gammadelta T cells were flow-sorted from PBMC into Vgamma9/Vdelta2+ and Vdelta2-negative populations for bulk analysis. What was sequenced was gamma-delta T cells from blood. The receptor set was obtained from a pool of human donors (malaria-infected and uninfected, not separated).

In this sample, this clone turned up a few times. Only one base separates this from a far larger clonotype, so it likely reflects a read error. Other DNA sequences within the sample encode an identical CDR3. This chain uses TRDV1 with TRDJ2; 13 bases map to TRDD3. No J gene was available from TCRdb, and it was assigned here by a germline match of the DNA. Germline-derived CDR1 and CDR2 are TSWWSYY and QGS. The CDR3 covers 29 residues. Trimming removed 2 bases from V and 6 bases from J; junction bases left unmatched: 42. CDR3 residues: CALGEVDLPYYLYTFTGGYAVSGAAQLFF. For the CDR3, the DNA is TGTGCTCTTGGGGAAGTGGACCTCCCGTACTACCTCTATACCTTTACTGGGGGATACGCGGTAAGTGGGGCAGCACAACTCTTCTTT.

This clone was counted many times. TCRdb lists the protein of a much larger clone for this DNA, which differs at residue 9, so this is likely a read error; the protein given here is translated from the DNA itself. This chain connects TRDV2 to TRDJ1, with TRDD3 as a possible D gene (6 bases). TCRdb offers no J gene call, so here the DNA was matched to germline to obtain one. CDR1 is GEAIGNYY and CDR2 is EKD in the germline V gene. CDR3 length equals 14 residues. Trimming left V 3 bases short and J 6 bases short, with 16 bases between. The CDR3, as DNA: TGTGCCTGTGACCCGTTGGCTGGGGCCAATAAACTCATCTTT. Translating gives CACDPLAGANKLIF.

This clone is medium-sized in the sample. The V gene is TRAV14/DV4, the J gene TRDJ1, with 7 bases identical to TRDD3. The germline V gene has CDR1 TSDPSYG and CDR2 QGSYDQQN (reference sequence). V lost 2 bases, J lost 0 bases, and 12 bases stayed unmatched. The CDR3 runs to 18 residues. The CDR3 spells CAMRENAGDVAYTDKLIF. In DNA form, the CDR3 reads TGTGCAATGAGAGAGAATGCGGGGGATGTAGCTTACACCGATAAACTCATCTTT.

The table lists this clone with a few counts. TCRdb's protein, taken from a much larger clone, differs from this DNA's translation at residue 23, likely owing to a read error; the protein displayed comes from the DNA. The V segment is TRDV1, and no J call was made; whether TRDD3, the table's D call, matches the DNA was not checked. Germline V gene data show CDR1 as TSWWSYY and CDR2 as QGS. This CDR3 has 25 residues. The CDR3 reads CALGEPFLTLYPYWGYWRYTDKPIF. The CDR3 DNA reads TGTGCTCTTGGGGAACCCTTCCTTACCTTATACCCATACTGGGGATATTGGAGGTACACCGATAAACCCATCTTT.

V and J are TRDV1 and TRDJ1; TRDD3 is a possible D gene (5 bases). The CDR3 is 20 residues long. With 1 base removed from V and 8 bases from J, the gap between germline ends came to 32 bases. Germline V lookup: CDR1 TSWWSYY, CDR2 QGS. CDR3 amino acids: CALGEPLPTPTRGQREKLIF. The CDR3 DNA reads TGTGCTCTTGGGGAACCATTGCCAACTCCAACTAGGGGACAAAGAGAGAAACTCATCTTT.

Only a few counts were recorded for this clone. The likely explanation is a read error, given a far larger clone one base away. In the same sample, other DNA sequences code for this CDR3. This chain connects TRDV2 to TRDJ1, with 8 bases aligning to TRDD3. TCRdb carries no J gene annotation; the J gene was assigned here by matching the DNA with germline. Germline lookup yields CDR1 GEAIGNYY and CDR2 EKD. CDR3 length: 17 amino acids. The CDR3 nucleotides are TGCGCCTGTGACTCTTTAACTGGGGGGTCCAACACCGATAAACTCATCTTT. This translates into CACDSLTGGSNTDKLIF.

The sample holds a few counts of this clone. TCRdb's listed protein matches a much larger clone and diverges from this DNA's translation at residue 3, likely through a read error; the protein shown comes from the DNA. The rearrangement uses TRDV1 and TRDJ1, with 13 bases fitting TRDD3. The J gene, not given by TCRdb, was assigned here from a germline match of the nucleotide sequence. CDR1 and CDR2 (germline): TSWWSYY, QGS. This CDR3 spans 20 amino acids. CDR3 coding DNA: TGTGCTCATGGGGACGCATTCCCTTACTGGGGGATACGGGGGGCCGATAAACTCATCTTT. As protein: CAHGDAFPYWGIRGADKLIF.

This clone was observed at least ten times. TCRdb pairs this DNA with a much larger clone's protein that differs at residue 5, likely a read error; the protein shown was translated from the DNA. J is TRDJ1 and V is TRDV2; D remains ambiguous. The J gene, not given by TCRdb, was assigned here from a germline match of the nucleotide sequence. The CDR3 covers 14 residues. The germline gives CDR1 GEAIGNYY, CDR2 EKD. The ends were cut back, 3 bases at V and 4 bases at J, with 14 bases in the middle. Here the CDR3 DNA reads TGTGCCTGTGACGAGGTAGGGGTCGTCGATAAACTCATCTTT. The encoded protein is CACDEVGVVDKLIF.

Remarks on this clone: TCRdb's entry gives the protein of a much larger clone, which mismatches this DNA's translation at residue 15, likely from a read error; the protein reported here is translated from the DNA. The J gene went uncalled, whereas the V gene is TRDV2; no DNA check was done on the table's D call, TRDD3. In germline, CDR1 is GEAIGNYY, CDR2 EKD. The CDR3 totals 16 residues. CDR3 DNA sequence: TGTGCCTGTGACTTACTGGGGGATAGGAGGACCGATAAACTCACCTTT. As protein: CACDLLGDRRTDKLTF.

Comments on this clone: With only one base between it and a far larger clone, this is likely a read error. Other nucleotide sequences in the sample specify the same CDR3. The chain is built from TRAV29/DV5 and TRDJ1; 10 nucleotides match TRDD3. In germline, CDR1 is NSMFDY, CDR2 ISSIKDK. The CDR3 has 15 amino acids. The CDR3 DNA sequence: TGTGCAGCAAGCGCGCTACTGGGGGATGCCGATAAACTCATCTTC. This encodes CAASALLGDADKLIF.

As for this clone: The protein recorded in TCRdb matches a much larger clone and deviates from this DNA's translation at residue 9, suggesting a read error; the protein here is obtained by translating the DNA. This rearrangement joins TRDV1 to TRDJ2, with 8 bases matching TRDD3. TCRdb is silent on the J gene; assignment here came from matching the DNA to germline. V trimming: 0 bases; J trimming: 5 bases; junction bases outside the gene matches: 26. Germline V lookup: CDR1 TSWWSYY, CDR2 QGS. CDR3 length: 23 residues. CDR3 sequence reads: CALGELYVLLRLGIPIRTAQLFF. The CDR3 nucleotides are TGTGCTCTTGGGGAACTATATGTCCTCCTCCGCCTGGGGATACCAATTAGAACAGCACAACTCTTCTTT.

On this clone: The protein TCRdb lists belongs to a much larger clone and differs from this DNA's translation at residue 15, which points to a read error; the protein shown is made from the DNA. The chain uses TRDV1 and TRDJ1, with TRDD3 identical over 8 bases. TCRdb carries no J gene annotation; the J gene was assigned here by matching the DNA with germline. Germline CDR1 reads TSWWSYY; CDR2 reads QGS. The CDR3 extends over 24 amino acids. V lost 3 bases to trimming and J lost 4 bases; unmatched junction nucleotides: 34. CDR3 sequence: CALGDNVERPRGISPGIQCDKLIF. The DNA for the CDR3 is TGTGCTCTTGGGGATAATGTCGAACGTCCGCGGGGGATATCCCCGGGGATACAGTGCGATAAACTCATCTTT.

On this clone: TCRdb's protein for this DNA is that of a much larger clone and differs from the translation at residue 9, likely a read error; the protein shown is the DNA translation. The chain is built from TRDV1 and TRDJ1, with 10 positions matching TRDD3. TCRdb is silent on the J gene; assignment here came from matching the DNA to germline. The CDR3 is 21 residues long. Germline lookup yields CDR1 TSWWSYY and CDR2 QGS. The J segment lost 3 bases and the V segment lost 5 bases, leaving 24 bases of the junction unmatched. The CDR3 is CALGKRLLFWGIPMASDKLIF. The CDR3 DNA reads TGTGCTCTTGGGAAAAGGTTACTATTTTGGGGGATACCCATGGCGTCCGATAAACTCATCTTT.

This clone was counted ten times or more. Only one base separates this from a far larger clonotype, so it likely reflects a read error. The sample holds other DNA sequences that translate to the same CDR3. The rearrangement joins TRDV2 to TRDJ1; 11 bases line up with TRDD3. This CDR3 contains 17 residues. Germline V gives CDR1 GEAIGNYY, CDR2 EKD. The CDR3: CACDTLGDTSYTDKLIF. In nucleotides, the CDR3 is TGTGCCTGTGACACTCTGGGGGATACTTCGTACACCGATAAACTCATCTTC.

Turning to this clone: Translating this DNA gives a protein that differs at residue 16 from the TCRdb one, which belongs to a much larger clone; a read error is likely, and the protein shown is this translation. This rearrangement joins TRDV3 to TRDJ1; 12 bases agree with TRDD3. CDR3 size: 20 residues. Germline CDR1 and CDR2: TVYSNPD and GDNSRS (reference sequence). CDR3 bases: TGTGCCTTTATGATTCCCTCGTACTGGGGGATACCCTTGAACACCGAGAAACTCATCTTT. Translated, it gives CAFMIPSYWGIPLNTEKLIF.

This clone showed up just a few times. Given a far larger clone just one base away, this is likely a sequencing read error. This CDR3 is also generated by other DNA sequences in the sample. The V gene is TRDV1; the J gene was not called; the D segment call TRDD3 is taken from the table without a DNA check. The germline CDR1 and CDR2 sequences are TSWWSYY and QGS. The CDR3 totals 21 residues. CDR3 in amino acids: CALGPYFLHVLGIAMARPLIF. The CDR3 DNA follows: TGTGCTCTTGGGCCTTACTTCCTACACGTACTGGGGATCGCAATGGCCAGACCCCTGATATTT.

In its sample, this clone was seen many times. The protein held in TCRdb is that of a much larger clone and does not match this DNA's translation at residue 6, likely because of a read error; the protein shown is translated from the DNA. The chain uses TRDV1 and TRDJ1; 10 nucleotides agree with TRDD3. The CDR3 is made up of 24 amino acids. The trim removed 2 bases at V and 0 bases at J, leaving 27 bases unmatched. CDR1 and CDR2 from the germline V gene are TSWWSYY and QGS. CDR3 in amino acids: CALGEAPSPYWGMMLPFYTDKLIF. The DNA of the CDR3 is TGTGCTCTTGGGGAAGCGCCTTCACCGTACTGGGGGATGATGTTGCCGTTCTACACCGATAAACTCATCTTT.

This clone has just a few counts. TCRdb's listed protein matches a much larger clone and diverges from this DNA's translation at residue 10, likely through a read error; the protein shown comes from the DNA. The chain recombines TRDV2 with TRDJ1; 7 bases match TRDD3. TCRdb does not report a J gene; here it was assigned by matching the DNA to germline references. Germline loops: CDR1 GEAIGNYY, CDR2 EKD. V lost 1 base to trimming and J lost 0 bases; unmatched junction nucleotides: 22. The CDR3 covers 21 residues. This CDR3 is CACDTLLLGNTDLDNTDKLIF. Written as DNA, the CDR3 is TGTGCCTGTGACACTCTTTTACTGGGGAATACTGACCTCGACAACACCGATAAACTCATCTTT.

A word on this clone: TCRdb attributes to this sequence the protein of a much larger clone, which differs from the DNA translation at residue 5; a read error is likely, and the protein displayed is translated from the DNA. The chain uses TRDV3 and TRDJ1, with TRDD3 identical over 12 bases. TCRdb gives no J gene; it was assigned here by matching the DNA to germline. This CDR3 is 25 amino acids long. Germline CDR1 reads TVYSNPD; CDR2 reads GDNSRS (reference sequence). V was clipped by 1 base and J by 4 bases; unmatched bases: 37. The CDR3 loop is CAFISFLVKGYTGGYPPGVGDKLIF. As DNA, the CDR3 is TGTGCCTTTATCTCTTTTTTAGTGAAGGGTTATACTGGGGGATACCCTCCGGGAGTTGGCGATAAACTCATCTTT.

This clone was seen ten or more times. The chain is built from TRDV2 and TRDJ1, with 7 positions matching TRDD3. This CDR3 has 16 residues. The germline V gene encodes CDR1 GEAIGNYY and CDR2 EKD. Germline trimming cut 0 bases from V and 0 bases from J; bases unmatched to any gene: 6. CDR3 amino acids: CACDTLGGTYTDKLIF. Written as DNA, the CDR3 is TGTGCCTGTGACACCCTGGGGGGGACGTACACCGATAAACTCATCTTT.

This clone was picked up a small number of times. The protein TCRdb gives is from a much larger clone and does not agree with this DNA's translation at residue 11, likely a read error; the protein shown here comes from the DNA. The chain couples TRDV2 to TRDJ1; D is unresolved. Germline CDR1 GEAIGNYY, CDR2 EKD. The CDR3 runs 16 residues. V shed 0 bases and J shed 4 bases, with 17 bases lying between them. In nucleotides, the CDR3 is TGTGCCTGTGACACCGAGGAAGAAGAGGGCATCGATAAACTCATCTTT. Its protein is CACDTEEEEGIDKLIF.

This clone was observed at least ten times. The protein that TCRdb holds for this DNA derives from a much larger clone and differs from the translated DNA at residue 5, which likely indicates a read error; the protein shown here is translated from the DNA. The chain uses TRDV1 and TRDJ2; no clear D gene. The J gene is not listed in TCRdb, so it was assigned here from a DNA match to germline. The CDR3 is 18 residues long. V lost 5 bases, J lost 5 bases, and 24 bases lay in between. CDR1 is TSWWSYY and CDR2 is QGS in the germline V gene. In DNA, the CDR3 is TGTGCTCTTGGGAGTCTAAATCCCATTACACTTGGAACAGCACAACTCTTCTTT. This translates into CALGSLNPITLGTAQLFF.

A remark on this clone: TCRdb pairs this DNA with a much larger clone's protein that differs at residue 6, likely a read error; the protein shown was translated from the DNA. The chain uses TRDV3 and TRDJ1; TRDD3 matches at 11 bases. The ends lost 4 bases at V and 0 bases at J; junction bases unmatched: 31. The CDR3 is made up of 23 amino acids. Germline CDR1 is TVYSNPD and CDR2 is GDNSRS (reference sequence). The CDR3, as DNA: TGTGCCTGCTCTGTCACTTCCTACGCCATTATCTGGGGGATACATCCGAACACCGATAAACTCATCTTT. This encodes CACSVTSYAIIWGIHPNTDKLIF.

This clone has at least ten counts. This likely stems from a read error, as it lies one base from a far larger clone. The same CDR3 can be traced to other DNA sequences in this sample. The CDR3 reads CALGEAFPPEYTDKLIF. The CDR3 bases are TGTGCTCTTGGGGAAGCCTTTCCTCCCGAATACACCGATAAACTCATCTTT. The chain employs TRDV1 and TRDJ1; D possibly corresponds to TRDD2 (5 bases). TCRdb carries no J gene annotation; the J gene was assigned here by matching the DNA with germline. Per germline, CDR1 TSWWSYY and CDR2 QGS. CDR3 length equals 17 residues. Trimming took off 2 bases at V and 0 bases at J, with 16 bases between the two ends.

A few counts support this clone. This may come from a read error, since a much larger clone is one base off. Other DNA sequences in this sample translate to the same CDR3. The chain carries TRDV1 and TRDJ1; 7 nucleotides match TRDD3. V lost 2 bases to trimming and J lost 5 bases; unmatched junction nucleotides: 29. Germline loops: CDR1 TSWWSYY, CDR2 QGS. The CDR3 extends over 22 amino acids. CDR3 nucleotides: TGTGCTCTTGGGGAAACTCAGTGGGACCCTCTATTGGGGGAACCTATTGGAGATAAACTCATCTTT. Translating gives CALGETQWDPLLGEPIGDKLIF.

Details on this clone: The TCRdb protein comes from a much larger clone and disagrees with this DNA's translation at residue 5, likely due to a read error; the protein given here is derived from the DNA. This chain connects TRDV1 to TRDJ2; D uncertain. Germline matching of the DNA provided the J gene here, since TCRdb leaves it blank. There are 20 residues in the CDR3. Trimming shortened V by 5 bases and J by 5 bases, and 30 bases separated the two germline ends. The V gene's germline CDR1 is TSWWSYY and CDR2 QGS. The CDR3 sequence is CALGKPLSRLVGLITAQLFF. CDR3 nucleotide sequence: TGTGCTCTTGGGAAACCTCTTTCCCGTCTGGTGGGACTAATAACAGCACAACTCTTCTTT.

About this clone: The protein held in TCRdb is that of a much larger clone and does not match this DNA's translation at residue 19, likely because of a read error; the protein shown is translated from the DNA. The chain uses TRDV1 and TRDJ1; 7 nucleotides line up with TRDD2. Here the J gene came from matching the DNA to germline, since TCRdb omits it. This CDR3 region has 22 residues. Germline V gene sequence: CDR1 TSWWSYY, CDR2 QGS. CDR3 sequence (DNA): TGTGCTCTTGGGGAATGTTATTTTCCTTCCTTGAAAACTCTGGGCAAAACCGATATACTCATCTTT. Residues: CALGECYFPSLKTLGKTDILIF.

The table lists this clone with many counts. A far larger clone is only one base removed, so a read error is likely. The identical CDR3 is also encoded by other nucleotide sequences in the sample. The V gene is TRDV1, the J gene TRDJ1; TRDD3 matches 10 bases. Germline CDR1 and CDR2: TSWWSYY and QGS. This CDR3 comprises 18 residues. CDR3 protein: CALGEPSRLGDNPDKLIF. CDR3 nucleotide sequence: TGTGCCCTTGGGGAACCCTCACGCCTGGGGGATAATCCCGATAAACTCATCTTT.

In regard to this clone: The likely explanation is a read error, given a far larger clone one base away. This sample also contains other DNA sequences that code for the same CDR3. V gene TRDV1 combines with J gene TRDJ1; D possibly matches TRDD2 or TRDD3 (8 bases each). The J gene, not given by TCRdb, was assigned here from a germline match of the nucleotide sequence. CDR1 and CDR2 (germline): TSWWSYY, QGS. The V and J ends lost 6 bases and 0 bases respectively, with 32 bases between them. This CDR3 spans 21 amino acids. The CDR3 sequence: CALGFLPLSYWGLRYTDKLIF. For the CDR3, the DNA is TGTGCTCTTGGCTTCCTACCCCTGTCATACTGGGGGCTCCGGTACACCGATAAACTCATCTTT.

Details on this clone: A far bigger clonotype differs at one base, so this is likely a read error. Other DNA variants within this sample encode the same CDR3. The CDR3 is CALGELLRGATLLGDYWGFTDKLIF. The DNA for the CDR3 is TGTGCTCTTGGGGAACTCTTGAGAGGAGCTACTTTACTGGGGGATTACTGGGGGTTCACCGATAAACTCATCTTT. The chain uses TRDV1 and TRDJ1; 10 nucleotides line up with TRDD3. The J gene, not given by TCRdb, was assigned here from a germline match of the nucleotide sequence. Trimming at V came to 0 bases and at J to 1 base, leaving 29 bases not matched to a gene. This CDR3 contains 25 residues. Germline loops: CDR1 TSWWSYY, CDR2 QGS.